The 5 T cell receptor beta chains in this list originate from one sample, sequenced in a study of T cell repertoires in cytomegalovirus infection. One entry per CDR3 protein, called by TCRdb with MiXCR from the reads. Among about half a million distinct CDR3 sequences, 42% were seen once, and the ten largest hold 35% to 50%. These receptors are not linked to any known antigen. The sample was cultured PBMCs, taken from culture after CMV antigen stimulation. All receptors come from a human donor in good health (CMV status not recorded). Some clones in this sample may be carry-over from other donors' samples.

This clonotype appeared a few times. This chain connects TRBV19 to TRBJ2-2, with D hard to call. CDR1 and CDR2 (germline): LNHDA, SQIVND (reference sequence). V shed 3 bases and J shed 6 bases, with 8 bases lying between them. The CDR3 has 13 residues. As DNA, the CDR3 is TGTGCCAGTAGTATTCTTCAATCCGGGGAGCTGTTTTTT. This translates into CASSILQSGELFF.

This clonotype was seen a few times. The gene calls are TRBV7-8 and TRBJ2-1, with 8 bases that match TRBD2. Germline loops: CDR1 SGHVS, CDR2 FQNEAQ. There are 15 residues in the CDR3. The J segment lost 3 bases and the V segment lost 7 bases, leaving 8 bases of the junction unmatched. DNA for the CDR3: TGTGCCAGCACCTCAAGCGGGAGCGTCTACAATGAGCAGTTCTTC. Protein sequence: CASTSSGSVYNEQFF.

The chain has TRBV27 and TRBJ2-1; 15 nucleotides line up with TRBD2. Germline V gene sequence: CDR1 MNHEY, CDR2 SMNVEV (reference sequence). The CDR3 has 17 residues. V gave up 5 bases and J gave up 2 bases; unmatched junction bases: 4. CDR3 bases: TGTGCCAGCAGTCAGGGACTAGCGGGAGGACCCTACAATGAGCAGTTCTTC. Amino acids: CASSQGLAGGPYNEQFF.

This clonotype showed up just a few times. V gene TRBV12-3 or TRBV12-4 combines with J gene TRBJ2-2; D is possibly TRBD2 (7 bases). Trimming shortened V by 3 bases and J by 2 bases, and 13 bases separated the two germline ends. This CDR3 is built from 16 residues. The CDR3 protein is CASSLLGGGNTGELFF. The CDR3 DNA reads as TGTGCCAGCAGTTTGTTGGGCGGGGGCAACACCGGGGAGCTGTTTTTT.

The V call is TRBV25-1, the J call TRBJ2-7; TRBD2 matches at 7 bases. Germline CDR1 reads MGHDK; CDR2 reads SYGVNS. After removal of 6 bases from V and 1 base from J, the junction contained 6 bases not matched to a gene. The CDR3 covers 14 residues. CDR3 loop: CASSPGRFSYEQYF. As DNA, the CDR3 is TGTGCCAGCAGCCCCGGGAGGTTTTCCTACGAGCAGTACTTC.